The 15 T cell receptor beta chains given below trace back to one sample, sequenced in a study of T cell responses to AZD1222 COVID-19 vaccine (dated by TCRdb to the early 2020s). This specimen's time point label, interpreted: about 28 days (+/-7) after the second vaccine dose. The library came from the immunoSEQ multiplex PCR assay. The clones in this table, taken by TCRdb from immuneACCESS, are in-frame only. Not every clone is retained; where verified, under half of the shortfall comes from an unresolved V gene, and the cause of the rest is unknown. The sample contains approximately 77,000 clones, 92% of them found a single time. Roughly 5.1% of the sample is in the top ten clones. Sequenced here: peripheral blood, sampled 28 days after the second AZD1222 dose. The receptors shown here come from an adult who received the AZD1222 COVID-19 vaccine.

The chain couples TRBV5-1 to TRBJ1-2; D possibly corresponds to TRBD1 (5 bases). With 2 bases removed from V and 2 bases from J, the gap between germline ends came to 10 bases. Germline V gene data show CDR1 as SGHRS and CDR2 as YFSETQ. The CDR3 extends over 14 amino acids. The CDR3 DNA follows: TGCGCCAGCAGCTTCGCAGGGACGAACTATGGCTACACCTTC. It encodes CASSFAGTNYGYTF.

The genes are TRBV27 and TRBJ1-1; 10 nucleotides line up with TRBD1. Germline trimming cut 6 bases from V and 3 bases from J; bases unmatched to any gene: 4. The germline gives CDR1 MNHEY, CDR2 SMNVEV (reference sequence). The CDR3 has 14 amino acids. In DNA form, the CDR3 reads TGTGCCAGCAGCTATGGGACAGGGGACACTGAAGCTTTCTTT. Its translation: CASSYGTGDTEAFF.

The chain combines TRBV10-1 with TRBJ1-1; D remains unclear. Between the trimmed V and J ends, which lost 0 bases and 3 bases, there was a span of 11 bases. The CDR3 runs 15 residues. Germline CDR1 reads WNHNN; CDR2 reads SYGVQD (reference sequence). DNA of the CDR3: TGCGCCAGCAGTGAGTCGATAGGGAGCTACACTGAAGCTTTCTTT. Its translation: CASSESIGSYTEAFF.

J is TRBJ2-7 and V is TRBV5-4; TRBD1 might be the D (6 bases). The length of the CDR3 is 14 residues. Looked up from germline, CDR1 is SGHNT and CDR2 is YYREEE (reference sequence). Trimming pared 4 bases from V and 3 bases from J, leaving 14 bases between. The CDR3 spells CASSNPGQLYEQYF. The CDR3 region has the DNA TGTGCCAGCAGCAATCCGGGACAACTCTACGAGCAGTACTTC.

The chain couples TRBV19 to TRBJ2-5, with no clear D. CDR1 and CDR2 from the germline V gene are LNHDA and SQIVND (reference sequence). V lost 3 bases, J lost 4 bases, and 9 bases lay in between. The CDR3 is 13 amino acids. The CDR3 protein is CASSIQDGETQYF. The CDR3 DNA sequence: TGTGCCAGTAGTATCCAGGACGGAGAGACCCAGTACTTC.

The CDR3 DNA is TGTGCCAGCAGTTACATTCCGGCGGCTAATGAAAAACTGTTTTTT. Encoded protein: CASSYIPAANEKLFF. V usage is TRBV6-2 or TRBV6-3 and J usage is TRBJ1-4; D is unclear. This CDR3 region has 15 residues. Trimming left V 2 bases short and J 3 bases short, with 10 bases between. Germline loops: CDR1 MNHEY, CDR2 SVGEGT.

This chain uses TRBV4-3 with TRBJ1-2; D may be TRBD1 (5 bases). V dropped 4 bases and J dropped 3 bases, with 15 bases sitting between them. This CDR3 has 15 residues. Germline values: CDR1 LGHNA, CDR2 YSLEER. CDR3 coding DNA: TGCGCCAGCAGCCTTACGAGTGACAGATACTATGGCTACACCTTC. This codes for CASSLTSDRYYGYTF.

The gene calls are TRBV19 and TRBJ1-1; TRBD1 might be the D (5 bases). Germline V gene lookup returns CDR1 LNHDA and CDR2 SQIVND (reference sequence). CDR3 length: 14 residues. Trimming pared 3 bases from V and 5 bases from J, leaving 13 bases between. The CDR3 region is CASSIQGRGTEAFF. CDR3 bases: TGTGCCAGTAGTATCCAGGGCAGAGGGACTGAAGCTTTCTTT.

This sequence joins TRBV18 and TRBJ2-7, with 9 nucleotides matching TRBD1. Per the germline V gene, CDR1 is KGHSH and CDR2 is LQKENI. Trimming removed 5 bases from V and 3 bases from J; junction bases left unmatched: 14. The CDR3 runs 17 residues. The CDR3 nucleotides read TGTGCCAGCTCAGGGGGGTTCCGGACAGGGGCGGTCTACGAGCAGTACTTC. Its translation is CASSGGFRTGAVYEQYF.

The V and J genes are TRBV24-1 and TRBJ2-6; possibly TRBD1 or TRBD2 for D (5 bases each). The CDR3 covers 15 residues. In germline, CDR1 is KGHDR, CDR2 SFDVKD. Trimming took off 9 bases at V and 2 bases at J, with 13 bases between the two ends. CDR3 residues: CATGDRLTGANVLTF. The CDR3 coding sequence is TGTGCCACCGGAGACAGACTAACTGGGGCCAACGTCCTGACTTTC.

The chain links TRBV19 to TRBJ1-5; 9 bases line up with TRBD1. Germline CDR1 LNHDA, CDR2 SQIVND (reference sequence). The V and J ends lost 6 bases and 1 base, in that order; junction bases with no gene match: 7. The CDR3 loop spans 16 amino acids. Written as DNA, the CDR3 is TGTGCCAGTAGAACTTTTGGGACAGGGAGCAATCAGCCCCAGCATTTT. Amino acids: CASRTFGTGSNQPQHF.

This chain connects TRBV7-2 to TRBJ2-1, with D perhaps matching TRBD2 (5 bases). The CDR3 contains 14 residues. Looked up from germline, CDR1 is SGHTA and CDR2 is FQGNSA. The V gene lost 1 base and the J gene lost 2 bases, with 6 bases spanning the gap. The CDR3 protein is CASSLDGTYNEQFF. The CDR3 DNA reads as TGTGCCAGCAGCTTAGACGGGACCTACAATGAGCAGTTCTTC.

This sequence joins TRBV3-1 (or the pseudogene TRBV3-2) and TRBJ1-4; TRBD1 agrees at 9 bases. Trimming cost V 4 bases and J 6 bases; bases outside gene matches: 6. Per germline, CDR1 LGHDT and CDR2 YNNKEL (reference sequence). This CDR3 has 15 residues. As DNA, the CDR3 is TGTGCCAGCAGCCCTCAGGGACAGGGACATGAAAAACTGTTTTTT. Its protein is CASSPQGQGHEKLFF.

This chain connects TRBV30 to TRBJ1-4; D ambiguous. CDR1 and CDR2 from the germline V gene are GTSNPN and SVGIG (reference sequence). With 0 bases removed from V and 8 bases from J, the gap between germline ends came to 13 bases. This CDR3 contains 14 residues. For the CDR3, the DNA is TGTGCCTGGAGTGTGTCTGGGGTGGAGGAAAAACTGTTTTTT. Translating gives CAWSVSGVEEKLFF.

V is TRBV7-2 and J is TRBJ1-5, with D perhaps TRBD1 (6 bases). V was trimmed by 1 base and J by 3 bases, leaving 13 bases between them. The CDR3 runs 16 residues. Germline assignment: CDR1 SGHTA and CDR2 FQGNSA. The CDR3 DNA sequence: TGTGCCAGCAGCTTAGGGGTTGACAGGCCCAATCAGCCCCAGCATTTT. It is translated as CASSLGVDRPNQPQHF.